One and the same sample provided the 31 T cell receptor beta chains below, sequenced in a study of blood T cell repertoires in COVID-19. Here immunoSEQ multiplex PCR was the method, and the copy in TCRdb shows in-frame clones only, minus some. The sample lists about 81,000 clones; 90% to 95% were seen once. The material sequenced was peripheral blood. These receptor sequences come from a human donor with active COVID-19. The donor label of this sample is uncertain.

This clone appeared a single time. J is TRBJ2-1 and V is TRBV28, with TRBD1 matching 7 bases. Germline values: CDR1 MDHEN, CDR2 SYDVKM. The CDR3 consists of 14 residues. Trimming removed 1 base from V and 9 bases from J; junction bases left unmatched: 6. The CDR3 is CASSLSDRAGEQFF. In DNA, the CDR3 is TGTGCCAGCAGTTTATCCGACAGGGCCGGTGAGCAGTTCTTC.

This chain joins TRBV2 and TRBJ2-7, with a tentative D call TRBD2 (6 bases). The germline V gene has CDR1 SNHLY and CDR2 FYNNEI. The CDR3 runs 14 residues. V lost 1 base and J lost 2, with 9 bases in between. In DNA form, the CDR3 reads TGTGCCAGCAGTGAAGGGGGGACTGCCTACGAGCAGTACTTC. Translating it yields CASSEGGTAYEQYF.

The chain is built from TRBV7-2 and TRBJ2-7, with 13 bases identical to TRBD2. Germline CDR1 reads SGHTA; CDR2 reads FQGNSA. Trimming cost V 4 bases and J 2 bases; bases outside gene matches: 5. This CDR3 region has 16 residues. This CDR3 reads CASSSGLAGATYEQYF. The DNA for the CDR3 is TGTGCCAGCAGCTCCGGACTAGCGGGAGCGACCTACGAGCAGTACTTC.

This clone showed up just once. This chain links TRBV9 with TRBJ2-2; 12 bases match TRBD2. Germline V gene sequence: CDR1 SGDLS, CDR2 YYNGEE. This CDR3 region has 15 residues. Trimming at V came to 3 bases and at J to 4 bases, leaving 1 base not matched to a gene. The CDR3 reads CASSGLAGVTGELFF. CDR3 DNA: TGTGCCAGCAGCGGACTAGCGGGGGTCACCGGGGAGCTGTTTTTT.

This sequence joins TRBV9 and TRBJ2-7; D is undetermined. The CDR3 contains 12 residues. Germline CDR1 SGDLS, CDR2 YYNGEE. Trimming pared 4 bases from V and 6 bases from J, leaving 11 bases between. CDR3 in amino acids: CASSPRGREQYF. In DNA form, the CDR3 reads TGTGCCAGCAGCCCCCGCGGCCGCGAGCAGTACTTC.

This clone is a singleton in its sample. V is TRBV9 and J is TRBJ2-1; weak D call: TRBD2 (6 bases). Per the germline V gene, CDR1 is SGDLS and CDR2 is YYNGEE. V was shortened by 5 bases and J by 10 bases, with 34 bases between the two germline ends. The length of the CDR3 is 19 residues. DNA of the CDR3: TGTGCCAGCAGGGGACCGGGACCCTTCCGGGAGATGGTCATGGGGGAGCAGTTCTTC. This encodes CASRGPGPFREMVMGEQFF.

The CDR3 DNA follows: TGTGCCAGCAAAGAAAGCGGGAAGTTAGGTGGGGACATTCAGTACTTC. This sequence encodes CASKESGKLGGDIQYF. The gene calls are TRBV3-1 (or the pseudogene TRBV3-2) and TRBJ2-4; 7 bases agree with TRBD2. Germline V gene sequence: CDR1 LGHDT, CDR2 YNNKEL (reference sequence). Trimming at V came to 7 bases and at J to 8 bases, leaving 17 bases not matched to a gene. CDR3 size: 16 residues.

CDR3 nucleotides: TGTGCCGACCCTGATCTTGGTACAGGGCGGTTCGAAGAGACCCAGTACTTC. Translation: CADPDLGTGRFEETQYF. The chain couples TRBV7-8 to TRBJ2-5; D possibly corresponds to TRBD1 (6 bases). Germline CDR1 and CDR2: SGHVS and FQNEAQ. CDR3 size: 17 residues. The V end lost 11 bases, the J end lost 3 bases, and 28 bases lay between the germline ends.

The chain joins TRBV7-2 to TRBJ2-1; TRBD2 aligns across 16 bases. V gave up 5 bases and J gave up 7 bases; unmatched junction bases: 5. Looked up from germline, CDR1 is SGHTA and CDR2 is FQGNSA. CDR3 size: 16 residues. Here the CDR3 DNA reads TGTGCCAGCAGCCTATCGGGACTAGCGGGGGGGAATGAGCAGTTCTTC. Protein: CASSLSGLAGGNEQFF.

The chain links TRBV28 to TRBJ1-1, with no clear D. This CDR3 region has 11 residues. Trimming took off 7 bases at V and 5 bases at J, with 8 bases between the two ends. CDR1 and CDR2 from the germline V gene are MDHEN and SYDVKM. CDR3 amino acids: CASIIRTEAFF. The CDR3 nucleotides are TGTGCCAGCATAATCAGAACTGAAGCTTTCTTT. The full variable domain, rest sourced from reference TRBV28 and TRBJ1-1, is DVKVTQSSRYLVKRTGEKVFLECVQDMDHENMFWYRQDPGLGLRLIYFSYDVKMKEKGDIPEGYSVSREKKERFSLILESASTNQTSMYLCASIIRTEAFFGQGTRLTVV.

The V gene is TRBV6-5, the J gene TRBJ2-1; no clear D gene. This CDR3 spans 11 amino acids. The ends were cut back, 6 bases at V and 6 bases at J, with 6 bases in the middle. Germline V gives CDR1 MNHEY, CDR2 SVGAGI. The CDR3 spells CASRFSNEQFF. The CDR3 DNA sequence: TGTGCCAGCAGGTTCAGCAATGAGCAGTTCTTC.

V is TRBV9 and J is TRBJ2-7; 7 nucleotides agree with TRBD2. Trimming at V came to 3 bases and at J to 3 bases, leaving 3 bases not matched to a gene. Germline loops: CDR1 SGDLS, CDR2 YYNGEE. The CDR3 has 13 amino acids. The CDR3 nucleotides are TGTGCCAGCAGCGCCGGGACTATCTACGAGCAGTACTTC. Its translation is CASSAGTIYEQYF.

The CDR3 region has the DNA TGCGCCAGCAGCGAGGTGGGCACAGATACGCAGTATTTT. It yields the protein CASSEVGTDTQYF. The rearrangement joins TRBV5-1 to TRBJ2-3; D is unresolved. There are 13 residues in the CDR3. The V and J ends lost 4 bases and 1 base respectively, with 7 bases between them. CDR1 and CDR2 (germline): SGHRS, YFSETQ.

The V and J genes are TRBV28 and TRBJ2-4, with 7 positions matching TRBD1. There are 14 residues in the CDR3. Germline V CDR1 and CDR2: MDHEN, SYDVKM. Unmatched junction bases numbered 11, after V lost 7 bases and J lost 8 bases. The CDR3, as DNA: TGTGCCAGCAAATCGGGACAGCATCCTTACATTCAGTACTTC. Its translation is CASKSGQHPYIQYF.

As for this clone: Germline and junction disagree at one end, which may indicate a read error. The V gene is TRBV5-1, the J gene TRBJ2-2, with 9 bases matching TRBD2. The germline gives CDR1 SGHRS, CDR2 YFSETQ. CDR3 size: 16 residues. This chain's CDR3 is CASSLESSGNSGELFF. CDR3 bases: TGCGCCAGCAGCTTGGAGTCTAGCGGGAACAGCGGGGAGCTGTTTTTT.

The V call is TRBV19, the J call TRBJ2-1, with D perhaps TRBD1 (6 bases). CDR3 length equals 14 residues. V was shortened by 6 bases and J by 7 bases, with 16 bases between the two germline ends. From germline, CDR1 is LNHDA and CDR2 SQIVND (reference sequence). CDR3 nucleotides: TGTGCCAGTAGACCCTATACAGGGATGAATGAGCAGTTCTTC. Its protein is CASRPYTGMNEQFF.

The chain links TRBV11-3 to TRBJ2-1, with TRBD2 matching 11 bases. Trimming removed 1 base from V and 4 bases from J; junction bases left unmatched: 3. The CDR3 totals 16 residues. Germline CDR1 is SGHNT and CDR2 is YENEEA. The DNA of the CDR3 is TGTGCCAGCAGCTTAGGGGGACTAGCGGAGTACAATGAGCAGTTCTTC. It specifies CASSLGGLAEYNEQFF.

The V and J genes are TRBV29-1 and TRBJ2-2; possible D gene TRBD2, 6 bases. From germline, CDR1 is SQVTM and CDR2 ANQGSEA. Trimming removed 3 bases at V and 0 bases at J, with 14 bases between. The CDR3 is made up of 16 amino acids. The DNA of the CDR3 is TGCAGCGTTGACCCTGGGCGGGACGCGAACACCGGGGAGCTGTTTTTT. Its translation: CSVDPGRDANTGELFF.

The chain has TRBV7-2 and TRBJ2-1; D possibly corresponds to TRBD1 (5 bases). The CDR3 contains 15 residues. V was pared by 1 base and J by 0 bases, with 7 bases between. Germline CDR1 and CDR2: SGHTA and FQGNSA. In DNA, the CDR3 is TGTGCCAGCAGCTTAGTAGGGGACTCCTACAATGAGCAGTTCTTC. Its translation: CASSLVGDSYNEQFF. Drawing the rest from reference TRBV7-2 and TRBJ2-1, the complete variable domain is GAGVSQSPSNKVTEKGKDVELRCDPISGHTALYWYRQSLGQGLEFLIYFQGNSAPDKSGLPSDRFSAERTGGSVSTLTIQRTQQEDSAVYLCASSLVGDSYNEQFFGPGTRLTVL.

The chain has TRBV27 and TRBJ1-1; D is perhaps TRBD1 (5 bases). This CDR3 is 12 amino acids long. Deletions cut 8 bases from V and 5 bases from J, with 12 bases between. Germline V CDR1 and CDR2: MNHEY, SMNVEV (reference sequence). In nucleotides, the CDR3 is TGTGCCAGCGGTGCAGGGCGAACTGAAGCTTTCTTT. This translates into CASGAGRTEAFF.

This chain links TRBV2 with TRBJ1-5; no firm D call. Germline V gene lookup returns CDR1 SNHLY and CDR2 FYNNEI. The CDR3 runs 13 residues. V was cut by 4 bases and J by 5 bases, with 9 bases left in between. The CDR3 here is CASSGEGDQPQHF. The CDR3 DNA reads TGTGCCAGCAGTGGGGAGGGAGATCAGCCCCAGCATTTT.

The chain links TRBV5-8 to TRBJ2-1, with D possibly matching TRBD2 (6 bases). This CDR3 has 17 amino acids. Germline V CDR1 and CDR2: SGHTS, YDEGEE. V lost 4 bases to trimming and J lost 1 base, with 18 bases between them. CDR3 protein: CASSRSYGGRSYNEQFF. The CDR3, as DNA: TGTGCCAGCAGCCGAAGCTACGGGGGTAGGTCCTACAATGAGCAGTTCTTC.

The V gene is TRBV6-5, the J gene TRBJ1-5; 8 nucleotides match TRBD1. Trimming took 7 bases from V and 3 from J; bases not matched to a gene: 8. There are 15 residues in the CDR3. CDR1 is MNHEY and CDR2 is SVGAGI in the germline V gene. CDR3 sequence: CASKEAGGYNQPQHF. The CDR3, as DNA: TGTGCCAGCAAAGAGGCAGGGGGCTACAATCAGCCCCAGCATTTT.

The chain combines TRBV4-3 with TRBJ2-3; 7 bases align to TRBD1. In germline, CDR1 is LGHNA, CDR2 YSLEER. This CDR3 is built from 13 residues. Unmatched junction bases numbered 2, after V lost 3 bases and J lost 5 bases. As DNA, the CDR3 is TGCGCCAGCAGCCATACAGGGGTAGATACGCAGTATTTT. Protein: CASSHTGVDTQYF.

CDR3 DNA: TGTGCCAGCAGTCCAAAGACAGGCATGAACACTGAAGCTTTCTTT. This encodes CASSPKTGMNTEAFF. The chain carries TRBV27 and TRBJ1-1, with D maybe TRBD1 (6 bases). The CDR3 contains 15 residues. The germline V gene has CDR1 MNHEY and CDR2 SMNVEV (reference sequence). V shed 5 bases and J shed 0 bases, with 13 bases lying between them.

The rearrangement uses TRBV16 and TRBJ1-2; TRBD1 is a possible D gene (5 bases). Germline V gives CDR1 KGHSY, CDR2 FQNENV. V was trimmed by 1 base and J by 4 bases, leaving 7 bases between them. The CDR3 is 13 residues long. CDR3 sequence: CASSQWGSYGYTF. CDR3 DNA sequence: TGTGCCAGCAGCCAATGGGGCAGCTATGGCTACACCTTC.

This clone was found once. This chain joins TRBV6-4 and TRBJ2-3; TRBD2 matches 11 bases. Germline-derived CDR1 and CDR2 are MRHNA and SNTAGT. This CDR3 is built from 16 residues. V dropped 3 bases and J dropped 3; count of bases not matched to a gene: 5. CDR3 amino acids: CASSELAGVGTDTQYF. The CDR3 bases are TGTGCCAGCAGTGAACTAGCGGGAGTTGGTACAGATACGCAGTATTTT.

In the case of this clone: The sample contains more than one DNA sequence encoding this CDR3. The chain joins TRBV5-1 to TRBJ1-2; TRBD1 aligns across 9 bases. The trim removed 4 bases at V and 2 bases at J, leaving 3 bases unmatched. The CDR3 covers 14 residues. Germline V gene lookup returns CDR1 SGHRS and CDR2 YFSETQ. CDR3 DNA sequence: TGCGCCAGCAGCGCCGACAGGGGGAACTATGGCTACACCTTC. It encodes CASSADRGNYGYTF.

The CDR3 here is CASSPLSGRGGEQFF. Here the CDR3 DNA reads TGTGCCAGCAGTCCCCTTAGCGGGAGGGGGGGTGAGCAGTTCTTC. The chain recombines TRBV27 with TRBJ2-1; 11 bases line up with TRBD2. The CDR3 is made up of 15 amino acids. Trimming at V came to 5 bases and at J to 9 bases, leaving 9 bases not matched to a gene. The germline CDR1 and CDR2 sequences are MNHEY and SMNVEV (reference sequence).

The chain couples TRBV7-2 to TRBJ2-7; D may be TRBD1 (7 bases). Trimming took 4 bases from V and 3 from J, leaving 13 bases between them. This CDR3 has 14 amino acids. The germline gives CDR1 SGHTA, CDR2 FQGNSA. The CDR3 DNA sequence: TGTGCCAGCAGCTCCCGACAGGGACTCTACGAGCAGTACTTC. Protein: CASSSRQGLYEQYF.

The rearrangement links TRBV2 to TRBJ1-5; possibly TRBD1 for D (5 bases). CDR1 and CDR2 (germline): SNHLY, FYNNEI. This CDR3 contains 16 residues. V was trimmed by 3 bases and J by 0 bases, leaving 12 bases between them. The chain's CDR3 is CASSEEGPYSNQPQHF. The CDR3 nucleotides read TGTGCCAGCAGTGAGGAGGGACCTTATAGCAATCAGCCCCAGCATTTT.